The T cell receptor (beta chain) described here comes from a study of blood T cell repertoires in COVID-19. TCRdb's table, derived via immunoSEQ multiplex PCR, lists solely in-frame clones and lacks some. The sample has hundreds of thousands of clones, roughly 90% seen once; the top ten hold roughly 2.5%. The length of the CDR3 is 16 residues. The germline V gene has CDR1 WSHSY and CDR2 SAAADI. V was trimmed by 3 bases and J by 3 bases, leaving 16 bases between them. This receptor was identified in a man in his fifties or sixties who had recovered from COVID-19. This rearrangement joins TRBV10-2 to TRBJ2-3; no clear D gene. The sample consisted of PBMCs or T cells enriched from blood (not recorded which). The CDR3 sequence is CASSDPTTGGTDTQYF. As DNA, the CDR3 is TGCGCCAGCAGTGACCCAACCACCGGTGGTACAGATACGCAGTATTTT.